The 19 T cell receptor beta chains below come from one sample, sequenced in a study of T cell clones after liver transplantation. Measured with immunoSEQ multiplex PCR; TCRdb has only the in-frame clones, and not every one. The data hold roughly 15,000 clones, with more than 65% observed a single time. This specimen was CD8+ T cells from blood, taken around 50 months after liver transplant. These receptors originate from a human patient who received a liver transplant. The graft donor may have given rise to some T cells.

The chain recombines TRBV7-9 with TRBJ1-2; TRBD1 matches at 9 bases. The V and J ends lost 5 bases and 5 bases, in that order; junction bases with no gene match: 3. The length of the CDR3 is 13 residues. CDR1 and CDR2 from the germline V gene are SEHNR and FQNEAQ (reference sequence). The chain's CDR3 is CASSPGQGYGYTF. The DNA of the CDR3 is TGTGCCAGCAGCCCGGGACAGGGTTATGGCTACACCTTC. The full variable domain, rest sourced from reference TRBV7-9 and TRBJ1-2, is DTGVSQNPRHKITKRGQNVTFRCDPISEHNRLYWYRQTLGQGPEFLTYFQNEAQLEKSRLLSDRFSAERPKGSFSTLEIQRTEQGDSAMYLCASSPGQGYGYTFGSGTRLTVV.

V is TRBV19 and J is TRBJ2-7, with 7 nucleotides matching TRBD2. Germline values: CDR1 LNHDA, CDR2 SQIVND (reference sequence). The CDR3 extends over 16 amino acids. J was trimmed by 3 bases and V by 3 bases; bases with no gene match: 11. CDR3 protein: CASSIGGYPLGYEQYF. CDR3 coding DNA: TGTGCCAGTAGTATCGGGGGGTACCCCTTGGGCTACGAGCAGTACTTC.

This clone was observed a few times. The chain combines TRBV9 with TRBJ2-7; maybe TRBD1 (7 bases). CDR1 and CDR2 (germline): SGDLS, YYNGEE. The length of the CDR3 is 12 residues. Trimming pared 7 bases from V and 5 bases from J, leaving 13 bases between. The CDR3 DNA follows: TGTGCCAGCGGAGGGACAGTTGACGAGCAGTACTTC. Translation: CASGGTVDEQYF.

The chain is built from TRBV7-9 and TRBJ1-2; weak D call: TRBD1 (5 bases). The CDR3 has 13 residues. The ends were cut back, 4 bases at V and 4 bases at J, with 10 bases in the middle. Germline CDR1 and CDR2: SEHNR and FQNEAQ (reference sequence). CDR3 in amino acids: CASSSRQIYGYTF. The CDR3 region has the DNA TGTGCCAGCAGCTCTAGACAGATCTATGGCTACACCTTC. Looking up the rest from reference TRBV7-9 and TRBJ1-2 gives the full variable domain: DTGVSQNPRHKITKRGQNVTFRCDPISEHNRLYWYRQTLGQGPEFLTYFQNEAQLEKSRLLSDRFSAERPKGSFSTLEIQRTEQGDSAMYLCASSSRQIYGYTFGSGTRLTVV.

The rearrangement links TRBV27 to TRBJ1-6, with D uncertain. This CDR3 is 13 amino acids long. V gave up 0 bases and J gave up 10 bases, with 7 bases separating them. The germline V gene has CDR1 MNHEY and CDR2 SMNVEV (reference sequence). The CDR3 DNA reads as TGTGCCAGCAGTTTATCGGTTCGATCACCCCTCCACTTT. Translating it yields CASSLSVRSPLHF.

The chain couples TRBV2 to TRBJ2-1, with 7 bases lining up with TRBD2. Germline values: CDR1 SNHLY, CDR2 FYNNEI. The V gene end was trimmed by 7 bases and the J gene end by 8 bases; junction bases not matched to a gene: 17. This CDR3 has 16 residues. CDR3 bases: TGTGCCAGCACGGGAGGCGCGGGGGTCCCCGGCGATGAGCAGTTCTTC. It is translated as CASTGGAGVPGDEQFF.

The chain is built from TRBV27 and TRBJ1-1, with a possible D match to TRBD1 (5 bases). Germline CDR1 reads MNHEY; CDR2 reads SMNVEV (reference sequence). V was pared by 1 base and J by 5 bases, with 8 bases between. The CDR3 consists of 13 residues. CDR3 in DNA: TGTGCCAGCAGTTTATTGGGGCATACTGAAGCTTTCTTT. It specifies CASSLLGHTEAFF.

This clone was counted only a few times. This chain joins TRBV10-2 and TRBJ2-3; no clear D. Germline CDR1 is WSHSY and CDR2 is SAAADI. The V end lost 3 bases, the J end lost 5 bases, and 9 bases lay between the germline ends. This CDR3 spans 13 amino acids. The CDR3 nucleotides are TGCGCCAGCAGTGATTGGACGGGAGATACGCAGTATTTT. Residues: CASSDWTGDTQYF.

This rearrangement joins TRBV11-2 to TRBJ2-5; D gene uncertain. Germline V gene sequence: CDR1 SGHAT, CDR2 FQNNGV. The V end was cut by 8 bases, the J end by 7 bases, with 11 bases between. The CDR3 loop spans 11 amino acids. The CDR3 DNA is TGTGCCAGCTCCCGTCTTGGGACCCAGTACTTC. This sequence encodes CASSRLGTQYF.

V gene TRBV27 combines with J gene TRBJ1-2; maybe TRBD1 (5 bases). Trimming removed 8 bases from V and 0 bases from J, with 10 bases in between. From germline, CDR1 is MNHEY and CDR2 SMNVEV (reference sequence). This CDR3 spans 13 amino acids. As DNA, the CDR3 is TGTGCCAGCGCCCCGGGGCCTAACTATGGCTACACCTTC. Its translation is CASAPGPNYGYTF.

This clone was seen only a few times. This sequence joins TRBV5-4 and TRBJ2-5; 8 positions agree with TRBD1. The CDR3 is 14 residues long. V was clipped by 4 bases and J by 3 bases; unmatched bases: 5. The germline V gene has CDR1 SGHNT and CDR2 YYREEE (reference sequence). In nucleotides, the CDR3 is TGTGCCAGCAGCCAGGACAGGGTTGAAGAGACCCAGTACTTC. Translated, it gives CASSQDRVEETQYF.

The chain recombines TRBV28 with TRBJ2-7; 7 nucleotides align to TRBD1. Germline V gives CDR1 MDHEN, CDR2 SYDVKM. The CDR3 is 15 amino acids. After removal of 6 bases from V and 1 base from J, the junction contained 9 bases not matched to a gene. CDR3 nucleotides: TGTGCCAGCAGACCGACGGACAGGTGGTCCTACGAGCAGTACTTC. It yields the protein CASRPTDRWSYEQYF.

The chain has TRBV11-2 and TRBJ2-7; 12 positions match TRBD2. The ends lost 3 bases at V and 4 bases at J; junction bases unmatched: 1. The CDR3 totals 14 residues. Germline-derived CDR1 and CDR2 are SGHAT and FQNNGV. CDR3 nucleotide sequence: TGTGCCAGCAGCTTTACTAGCGGGAGGTACGAGCAGTACTTC. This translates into CASSFTSGRYEQYF.

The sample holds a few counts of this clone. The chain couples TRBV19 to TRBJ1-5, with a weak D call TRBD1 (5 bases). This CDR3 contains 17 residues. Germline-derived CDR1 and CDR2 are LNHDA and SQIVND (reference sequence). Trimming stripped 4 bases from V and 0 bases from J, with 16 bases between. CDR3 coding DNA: TGTGCCAGTAGTACCCCGGCGGGGCGAGATAGCAATCAGCCCCAGCATTTT. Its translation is CASSTPAGRDSNQPQHF.

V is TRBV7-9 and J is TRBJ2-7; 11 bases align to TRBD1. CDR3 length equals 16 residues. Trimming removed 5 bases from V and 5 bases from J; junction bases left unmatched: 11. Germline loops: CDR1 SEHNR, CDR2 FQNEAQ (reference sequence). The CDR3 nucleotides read TGTGCCAGCAGCACCTCCGGGACAGGGGGTTTAGACGAGCAGTACTTC. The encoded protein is CASSTSGTGGLDEQYF.

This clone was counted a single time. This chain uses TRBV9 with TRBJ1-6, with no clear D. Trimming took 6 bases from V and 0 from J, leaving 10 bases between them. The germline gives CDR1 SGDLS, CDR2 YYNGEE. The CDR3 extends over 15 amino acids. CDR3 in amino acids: CASTPSSSYNSPLHF. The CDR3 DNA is TGTGCCAGCACCCCTAGCAGCTCCTATAATTCACCCCTCCACTTT.

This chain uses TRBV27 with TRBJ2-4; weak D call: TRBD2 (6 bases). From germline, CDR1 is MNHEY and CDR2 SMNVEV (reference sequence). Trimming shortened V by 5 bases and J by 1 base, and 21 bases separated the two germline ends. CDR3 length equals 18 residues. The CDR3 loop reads CASSPAGLSGVAKNIQYF. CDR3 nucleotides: TGTGCCAGCAGTCCAGCGGGCCTATCGGGAGTGGCCAAAAACATTCAGTACTTC.

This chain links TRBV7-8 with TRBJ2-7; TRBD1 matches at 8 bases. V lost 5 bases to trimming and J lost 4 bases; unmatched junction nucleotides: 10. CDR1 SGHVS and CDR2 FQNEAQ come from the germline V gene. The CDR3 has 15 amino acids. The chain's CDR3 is CASSPRTGIYYEQYF. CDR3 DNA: TGTGCCAGCAGCCCTCGGACAGGGATTTATTACGAGCAGTACTTC.

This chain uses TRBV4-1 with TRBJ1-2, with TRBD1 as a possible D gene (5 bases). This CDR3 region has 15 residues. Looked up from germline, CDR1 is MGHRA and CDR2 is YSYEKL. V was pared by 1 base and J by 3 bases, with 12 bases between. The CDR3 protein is CASSQGGGGDYGYTF. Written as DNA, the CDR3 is TGCGCCAGCAGCCAAGGTGGCGGGGGGGACTATGGCTACACCTTC.